The sequence of this T cell receptor (beta chain) was determined in a study of blood T cell repertoires in COVID-19 (TCRdb year 2020). Looking at the study overall: Collaborator samples came from the United States, Italy and Spain and covered acute and convalescent phases of COVID-19. Nearly every sample came with metadata listing a de-identified subject ID, COVID-19 status, age in years and sex. A freely available public database, intended as a resource for researchers studying the immune response to SARS-CoV-2, is where the repertoires were released. HLA class I and class II types, where available, came from metadata supplied by the sample provider rather than from assay-based typing. Deeply sampled blood TCRbeta repertoires from subjects exposed to, actively infected with, or recovered from COVID-19 were included in the dataset. The prospective study material was composed of cDNA or gDNA derived from T cells, B-cell-depleted T cells, or PBMCs. Samples came from the ongoing ImmuneRACE study (first 160 participants) plus 1,254 subjects from 6 global collaborators. The paper as a whole reports these results and caveats: The quantity of clinical and demographic metadata differed by source and by participant and was supplied without curation.

From the cysteine through the phenylalanine, the CDR3 covers 16 amino acids. The kept DNA is CDR3 alone, 48 bases in frame from the first base. V sheds 0 bases and J sheds 4 bases, leaving 15 bases between their ends. The germline V gene sets CDR1 to SGHTA and CDR2 to FQGTGA. This clone is categorized as medium-sized (0.01 to 0.1%). The antigen this receptor binds is unknown. Qualities for individual bases were not recorded, and no much larger clone is one base off. TCRbeta CDR3 regions were amplified from genomic DNA by means of the immunoSEQ Assay, a bias-controlled multiplex PCR. The study's processing was this. Within the assay, amplification of reference gene primers was used to estimate how many nucleated cells each sample contained. To quantify the absolute abundance of each unique TCRbeta CDR3 rearrangement, sequence reads were collapsed and filtered. For each sample, productive Simpson clonality was calculated by taking the square root of Simpson's diversity index across productive rearrangements. TCRdb retrieved this table from immuneACCESS and kept in-frame rearrangements only. Not all clones are present; in checked studies, unresolved V genes account for under half, and no reason is known for the remainder. The D gene and trimming were derived from the DNA, and the V and J assignments and clone size from that table. For this sample the table gives around 82,000 clones, of which 65% to 90% were detected only once. Together, the top ten hold roughly 9.6% of the sample.

In Seattle, one collaborating source enrolled patients while the infection was active and tracked those patients longitudinally over the course of disease. Whole blood was collected in K2EDTA tubes by collaborating institutions according to the institutions' own protocols. Collaborator samples were shipped for TCRbeta analysis as frozen whole blood, isolated PBMCs, or DNA extracted from either sample type. Material for sequencing was peripheral blood. The TCR originated in a man aged 45 to 65 with COVID-19, enrolled during active disease. Rearrangement joined TRBV7-3 to TRBJ1-1; the D gene remains uncertain. In nucleotides, the sequence is TGTGCCAGCAGCTTAACGGCAGGTTGGGGAGGCACTGAAGCTTTCTTT. It translates as CASSLTAGWGGTEAFF.